This TCR beta chain was documented in a study of shared clonotypes between healthy human individuals. Note on this clone: The antigen remains unidentified.

General study results and limits: The genetic and exposure-history diversity represented was limited by few donors.

Sequencing was performed on unsorted PBMC DNA using ten immunoSEQ deep assay plates. Measured with immunoSEQ multiplex PCR; TCRdb has only the in-frame clones, and not every one. The sample includes around 430,000 clones, 70% to 80% seen only once; the top ten take 13%. V was trimmed by 4 bases and J by 5 bases, leaving 10 bases between them. This CDR3 spans 13 amino acids. CDR1 and CDR2 from the germline V gene are SGHRS and YFSETQ. This receptor was taken from a woman in her thirties or forties in good health. Some clones in this sample may be carry-over from other donors' samples. Material: PBMCs. This chain uses TRBV5-1 with TRBJ2-1; D is unclear. The CDR3 protein is CASSRPTDNEQFF. DNA for the CDR3: TGCGCCAGCAGCCGTCCCACGGACAATGAGCAGTTCTTC.